A single sample gave rise to the 26 T cell receptor beta chains below, sequenced in a study of regulatory T cells in long-lasting Graves disease. Building the TCR beta libraries relied on iRepertoire HTBI primers, and CDR3 regions underwent Arm-PCR. TCRdb recomputed calls from the multiplex PCR reads with MiXCR, one row per CDR3 protein. The data hold 400,000 to 550,000 distinct CDR3 sequences, with 14% to 15% observed a single time. The sample's time point: newly diagnosed GD, antithyroid drugs for less than 3 months. Construction of the TCR library relied on RNA isolated from PBMCs. These data are also associated with another study on T cells in Graves' hyperthyroidism and ophthalmopathy.

Sequenced here: peripheral blood mononuclear cells (PBMCs), sampled at new diagnosis, from a patient treated with antithyroid drugs. These receptors were collected from a woman in her 30s with Graves disease.

V and J are TRBV6-5 and TRBJ1-5; D ambiguous. CDR3 length equals 16 residues. Germline V CDR1 and CDR2: MNHEY, SVGAGI. Trimming took off 2 bases at V and 8 bases at J, with 19 bases between the two ends. The CDR3 here is CASSYLGSRGFEPQHF. CDR3 bases: TGTGCCAGCAGTTACCTCGGGAGTCGGGGTTTTGAGCCCCAGCATTTT.

Of note for this clonotype: Being one base from a much bigger clone, this may be a read error. This chain links TRBV12-3 or TRBV12-4 with TRBJ2-1; 14 positions match TRBD2. V shed 3 bases and J 13 bases; nucleotides not matched to a gene: 11. The CDR3 has 16 residues. For the CDR3, the DNA is TGTGCCAGCAGTTTCCTAGGGACTAGCGGGAGTAAGACCCAGTTCTTC. It translates to CASSFLGTSGSKTQFF.

In this sample, this clonotype turned up many times. The V call is TRBV7-9, the J call TRBJ2-1; no definite D call. Germline CDR1 reads SEHNR; CDR2 reads FQNEAQ (reference sequence). V lost 5 bases, J lost 8 bases, and 7 bases lay in between. The CDR3 runs to 11 residues. The chain's CDR3 is CASSRKDEQFF. The CDR3 nucleotides read TGTGCCAGCAGCCGGAAGGATGAGCAGTTCTTC.

This clonotype was counted at least ten times. V gene TRBV9 combines with J gene TRBJ2-1; TRBD2 matches at 11 bases. The CDR3 length is 16 residues. Germline-derived CDR1 and CDR2 are SGDLS and YYNGEE. With 4 bases clipped from V and 6 bases from J, the junction kept 9 bases outside the gene matches. Written as DNA, the CDR3 is TGTGCCAGCAGCCCCAACCACGGGACTAGCGGCAATGAGCAGTTCTTC. It yields the protein CASSPNHGTSGNEQFF. Filled out from reference TRBV9 and TRBJ2-1, the complete variable domain reads DSGVTQTPKHLITATGQRVTLRCSPRSGDLSVYWYQQSLDQGLQFLIQYYNGEERAKGNILERFSAQQFPDLHSELNLSSLELGDSALYFCASSPNHGTSGNEQFFGPGTRLTVL.

V gene TRBV4-2 combines with J gene TRBJ2-1; 9 bases fit TRBD2. Germline V gene lookup returns CDR1 LGHNA and CDR2 YNFKEQ. Unmatched junction bases numbered 10, after V lost 0 bases and J lost 7 bases. There are 17 residues in the CDR3. The CDR3 spells CASSQEVPAGGLNEQFF. The CDR3 DNA is TGTGCCAGCAGCCAAGAAGTGCCGGCGGGAGGGCTGAATGAGCAGTTCTTC.

This clonotype was detected ten times or more. The V gene is TRBV9, the J gene TRBJ2-1; 11 bases map to TRBD2. The CDR3 has 14 residues. Trimming at V came to 7 bases and at J to 9 bases, leaving 9 bases not matched to a gene. CDR1 and CDR2 from the germline V gene are SGDLS and YYNGEE. The CDR3: CASDTGTSGSEQFF. The CDR3 region has the DNA TGTGCCAGCGATACCGGGACTAGCGGCAGTGAGCAGTTCTTC.

This clonotype was counted between two and nine times. One junction end disagrees with the germline gene, perhaps due to a read error. This rearrangement joins TRBV2 to TRBJ2-1, with 9 bases lining up with TRBD2. CDR3 length equals 17 residues. The germline gives CDR1 SNHLY, CDR2 FYNNEI. This CDR3 is CASGEVKVAGVSNEQFF. CDR3 bases: TGTGCCAGCGGTGAAGTGAAGGTAGCGGGAGTATCAAATGAGCAGTTCTTC.

The CDR3 here is CATSEQNYGYTF. In nucleotides, the CDR3 is TGTGCCACCAGTGAACAGAACTATGGCTACACCTTC. The rearrangement links TRBV24-1 to TRBJ1-2, with D unresolved. V lost 4 bases, J lost 2 bases, and 4 bases lay in between. Germline V lookup: CDR1 KGHDR, CDR2 SFDVKD. This CDR3 contains 12 residues.

Notes on this clonotype: Its ends do not fully match the called genes, so a read error is possible. The chain carries TRBV14 and TRBJ1-3; 9 positions match TRBD1. In germline, CDR1 is SGHDN, CDR2 FVKESK. This CDR3 comprises 13 residues. CDR3 in amino acids: CARSTGGRNTTYF. The DNA of the CDR3 is TGTGCCAGATCGACAGGGGGTAGAAACACCACATATTTT.

This chain joins TRBV6-6 and TRBJ1-4, with no clear D. Germline CDR1 MNHNY, CDR2 SVGAGI (reference sequence). Trimming took off 0 bases at V and 8 bases at J, with 4 bases between the two ends. CDR3 length: 12 amino acids. This CDR3 reads CASSYSGEKLFF. CDR3 coding DNA: TGTGCCAGCAGTTACTCGGGAGAAAAACTGTTTTTT.

In its sample, this clonotype was seen many times. The chain links TRBV2 to TRBJ2-1, with a weak D call TRBD2 (6 bases). The CDR3 spans 15 residues. The V and J ends lost 6 bases and 8 bases respectively, with 20 bases between them. CDR1 SNHLY and CDR2 FYNNEI come from the germline V gene. CDR3 protein: CASSSPGLGFYEQFF. As DNA, the CDR3 is TGTGCCAGCAGCTCCCCGGGACTGGGGTTCTATGAGCAGTTCTTC. Using reference TRBV2 and TRBJ2-1 for the parts outside the CDR3, the full variable domain is EPEVTQTPSHQVTQMGQEVILRCVPISNHLYFYWYRQILGQKVEFLVSFYNNEISEKSEIFDDQFSVERPDGSNFTLKIRSTKLEDSAMYFCASSSPGLGFYEQFFGPGTRLTVL.

The sample holds a few counts of this clonotype. This sequence joins TRBV24-1 and TRBJ2-1; 8 nucleotides align to TRBD2. This CDR3 is built from 16 residues. V lost 3 bases, J lost 7 bases, and 10 bases stayed unmatched. Germline-derived CDR1 and CDR2 are KGHDR and SFDVKD. CDR3 bases: TGTGCCACCAGTGATCCGGGGGGGACGGGTCGGAATGAGCAGTTCTTC. Its protein product is CATSDPGGTGRNEQFF.

This clonotype was detected only a few times. J is TRBJ2-7 and V is TRBV19, with 7 bases aligning to TRBD1. The CDR3 runs to 16 residues. Germline assignment: CDR1 LNHDA and CDR2 SQIVND (reference sequence). V gave up 5 bases and J gave up 0 bases; unmatched junction bases: 10. The CDR3 loop reads CASSLLPGTASYEQYF. The CDR3 DNA reads as TGTGCCAGTAGTTTACTCCCCGGGACAGCCTCCTACGAGCAGTACTTC.

The V and J genes are TRBV6-1 and TRBJ1-1, with a possible D match to TRBD1 (6 bases). Trimming removed 11 bases at V and 1 base at J, with 14 bases between. The CDR3 totals 13 residues. Per germline, CDR1 MNHNS and CDR2 SASEGT. DNA of the CDR3: TGTGCCGTGCACAGGGTTGGGAACACTGAAGCTTTCTTT. Translation: CAVHRVGNTEAFF.

The rearrangement joins TRBV30 to TRBJ1-6; D gene unclear. CDR1 and CDR2 from the germline V gene are GTSNPN and SVGIG (reference sequence). CDR3 length equals 14 residues. V lost 1 base and J lost 7, with 11 bases in between. CDR3 protein: CAWSAYGRNSPLHF. In DNA, the CDR3 is TGTGCCTGGAGTGCATACGGACGAAATTCACCCCTCCACTTT.

In this sample, this clonotype turned up many times. The genes are TRBV6-2 or TRBV6-3 and TRBJ2-1; D is unclear. The V gene lost 8 bases and the J gene lost 7 bases, with 18 bases spanning the gap. The CDR3 contains 14 residues. CDR1 and CDR2 from the germline V gene are MNHEY and SVGEGT. CDR3 residues: CASPQGVSQNEQFF. The CDR3 bases are TGTGCCAGCCCCCAAGGCGTATCGCAGAATGAGCAGTTCTTC.

This clonotype occurred many times. CDR3 nucleotides: TGTGCCAGCAGTCTCACAGACGCTTCCGAGCAGTACTTC. Its translation is CASSLTDASEQYF. V is TRBV6-1 and J is TRBJ2-7; D is unclear. The V gene's germline CDR1 is MNHNS and CDR2 SASEGT. The CDR3 contains 13 residues. With 5 bases removed from V and 6 bases from J, the gap between germline ends came to 14 bases.

This clonotype came up a few times. V usage is TRBV28 and J usage is TRBJ1-1, with a possible D match to TRBD1 (6 bases). This CDR3 contains 12 residues. Germline V gene data show CDR1 as MDHEN and CDR2 as SYDVKM. The germline V and J ends were trimmed by 6 bases and 4 bases, with 9 bases remaining between them. CDR3 sequence (DNA): TGTGCCAGCAGAAAGGGGGTCACTGAAGCTTTCTTT. Translation gives CASRKGVTEAFF.

This clonotype has more than one count but fewer than ten. The V call is TRBV9, the J call TRBJ1-4; 11 bases match TRBD1. V gave up 4 bases and J gave up 8 bases; unmatched junction bases: 10. The CDR3 runs 16 residues. CDR1 and CDR2 from the germline V gene are SGDLS and YYNGEE. This chain's CDR3 is CASSPPSGQGEEKLFF. The CDR3 DNA is TGTGCCAGCAGCCCACCTTCGGGACAGGGGGAAGAAAAACTGTTTTTT. Filled out from reference TRBV9 and TRBJ1-4, the complete variable domain reads DSGVTQTPKHLITATGQRVTLRCSPRSGDLSVYWYQQSLDQGLQFLIQYYNGEERAKGNILERFSAQQFPDLHSELNLSSLELGDSALYFCASSPPSGQGEEKLFFGSGTQLSVL.

V usage is TRBV27 and J usage is TRBJ2-1, with D possibly being TRBD1 or TRBD2 (5 bases each). The J call may be incorrect, as the DNA end agrees better with TRBJ2-4. This CDR3 contains 13 residues. CDR1 MNHEY and CDR2 SMNVEV come from the germline V gene (reference sequence). The DNA for the CDR3 is TGTGCCAGCAGGGGGACGGCCAAAAACATTCAGTACTTC. It yields the protein CASRGTAKNIQYF.

This chain links TRBV24-1 with TRBJ2-3; TRBD2 might be the D (5 bases). V shed 3 bases and J shed 1 base, with 10 bases lying between them. Germline values: CDR1 KGHDR, CDR2 SFDVKD. The length of the CDR3 is 15 residues. The CDR3 nucleotides are TGTGCCACCAGTGATGAAGGACTGGGCACAGATACGCAGTATTTT. Protein sequence: CATSDEGLGTDTQYF.

This clonotype appeared many times. V usage is TRBV30 and J usage is TRBJ1-1; possibly TRBD1 for D (6 bases). From germline, CDR1 is GTSNPN and CDR2 SVGIG (reference sequence). The CDR3 length is 13 residues. With 4 bases removed from V and 6 bases from J, the gap between germline ends came to 15 bases. As DNA, the CDR3 is TGTGCCTGGAATCCTACAGGGATGGCTGAAGCTTTCTTT. Translating gives CAWNPTGMAEAFF.

This clonotype was seen ten or more times. The V and J genes are TRBV7-9 and TRBJ2-1; 12 nucleotides agree with TRBD2. Germline values: CDR1 SEHNR, CDR2 FQNEAQ (reference sequence). V shed 4 bases and J 9 bases; nucleotides not matched to a gene: 4. The CDR3 is 14 amino acids. The CDR3 loop is CASSWTSGIVEQFF. The DNA of the CDR3 is TGTGCCAGCAGCTGGACTAGCGGGATTGTTGAGCAGTTCTTC.

The chain carries TRBV7-3 and TRBJ2-2; D is perhaps TRBD2 (6 bases). The CDR3 is 15 residues long. Germline V gives CDR1 SGHTA, CDR2 FQGTGA. The V and J ends lost 0 bases and 5 bases respectively, with 10 bases between them. For the CDR3, the DNA is TGTGCCAGCAGCTTAACTAGCGGAGGAACCGGGGAGCTGTTTTTT. This sequence encodes CASSLTSGGTGELFF.

This sequence joins TRBV24-1 and TRBJ2-7, with D possibly matching TRBD2 (5 bases). The V end was cut by 4 bases, the J end by 10 bases, with 13 bases between. Germline V gene lookup returns CDR1 KGHDR and CDR2 SFDVKD. CDR3 size: 12 residues. In DNA form, the CDR3 reads TGTGCCACCAGTGACTCCGGACGGGGACAGTACTTC. Translated, it gives CATSDSGRGQYF.

This clonotype was counted only a few times. This chain joins TRBV19 and TRBJ1-5; no reliable D call. The CDR3 is made up of 18 amino acids. The V end was cut by 0 bases, the J end by 0 bases, with 15 bases between. Germline CDR1 reads LNHDA; CDR2 reads SQIVND (reference sequence). For the CDR3, the DNA is TGTGCCAGTAGTATAGATTACAGCGATGGGTATAGCAATCAGCCCCAGCATTTT. As protein: CASSIDYSDGYSNQPQHF.